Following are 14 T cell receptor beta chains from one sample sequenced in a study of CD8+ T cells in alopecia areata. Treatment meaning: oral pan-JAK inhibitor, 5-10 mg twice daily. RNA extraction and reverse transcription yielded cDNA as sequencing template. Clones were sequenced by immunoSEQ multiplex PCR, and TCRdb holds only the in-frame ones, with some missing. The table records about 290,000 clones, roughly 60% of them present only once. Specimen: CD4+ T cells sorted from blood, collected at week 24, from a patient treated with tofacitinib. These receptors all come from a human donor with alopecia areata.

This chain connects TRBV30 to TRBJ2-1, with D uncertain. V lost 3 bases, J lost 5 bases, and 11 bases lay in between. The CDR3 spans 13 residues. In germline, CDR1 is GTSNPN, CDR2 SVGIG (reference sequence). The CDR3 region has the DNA TGTGCCTGGAGCCGGGCCCGTGACAATGAGCAGTTCTTC. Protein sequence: CAWSRARDNEQFF.

CDR3 sequence reads: CSVDSLAGGAGELFF. The CDR3 coding sequence is TGCAGCGTTGACAGCCTAGCGGGGGGTGCCGGGGAGCTGTTTTTT. The V call is TRBV29-1, the J call TRBJ2-2; TRBD2 aligns across 11 bases. The CDR3 covers 15 residues. Germline V lookup: CDR1 SQVTM, CDR2 ANQGSEA. J gave up 6 bases and V 3 bases, and 6 bases lay outside the gene matches.

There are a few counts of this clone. The CDR3 protein is CAWSVRAGTEAFF. The CDR3 coding sequence is TGTGCCTGGAGTGTACGTGCGGGCACTGAAGCTTTCTTT. This rearrangement joins TRBV30 to TRBJ1-1; D gene uncertain. The germline V gene encodes CDR1 GTSNPN and CDR2 SVGIG (reference sequence). V dropped 0 bases and J dropped 4 bases, with 9 bases sitting between them. The CDR3 length is 13 residues.

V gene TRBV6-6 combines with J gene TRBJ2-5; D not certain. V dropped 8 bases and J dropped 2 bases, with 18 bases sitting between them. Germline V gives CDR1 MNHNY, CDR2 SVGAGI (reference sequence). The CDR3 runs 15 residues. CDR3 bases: TGTGCCAGCGGCCCGGGCGTGGGAAGGCAAGAGACCCAGTACTTC. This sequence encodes CASGPGVGRQETQYF.

The CDR3 DNA is TGTGCCAGCAGTTTGAGCTATAATTCACCCCTCCACTTT. As protein: CASSLSYNSPLHF. The chain employs TRBV27 and TRBJ1-6, with D unresolved. The V end lost 3 bases, the J end lost 3 bases, and 3 bases lay between the germline ends. The CDR3 loop spans 13 amino acids. The germline gives CDR1 MNHEY, CDR2 SMNVEV (reference sequence).

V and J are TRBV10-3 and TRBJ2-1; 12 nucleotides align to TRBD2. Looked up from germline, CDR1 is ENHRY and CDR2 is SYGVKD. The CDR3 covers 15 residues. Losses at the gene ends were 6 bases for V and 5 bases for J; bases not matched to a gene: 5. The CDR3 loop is CAISSSGGAHNEQFF. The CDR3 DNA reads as TGTGCCATCAGCTCTAGCGGGGGGGCCCACAATGAGCAGTTCTTC.

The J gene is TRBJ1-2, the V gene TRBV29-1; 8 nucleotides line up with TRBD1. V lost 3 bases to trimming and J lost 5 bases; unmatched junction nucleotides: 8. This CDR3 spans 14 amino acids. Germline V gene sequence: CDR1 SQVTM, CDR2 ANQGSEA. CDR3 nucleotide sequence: TGCAGCGTTGATTCTGGGACAGGAGTTTATGGCTACACCTTC. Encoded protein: CSVDSGTGVYGYTF.

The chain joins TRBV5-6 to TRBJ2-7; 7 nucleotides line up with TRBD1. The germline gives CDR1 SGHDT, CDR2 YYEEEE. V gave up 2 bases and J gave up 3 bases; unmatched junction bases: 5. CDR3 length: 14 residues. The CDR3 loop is CASSLATGIYEQYF. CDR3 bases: TGTGCCAGCAGCTTAGCGACAGGGATCTACGAGCAGTACTTC. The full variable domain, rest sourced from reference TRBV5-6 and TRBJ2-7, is DAGVTQSPTHLIKTRGQQVTLRCSPKSGHDTVSWYQQALGQGPQFIFQYYEEEERQRGNFPDRFSGHQFPNYSSELNVNALLLGDSALYLCASSLATGIYEQYFGPGTRLTVT.

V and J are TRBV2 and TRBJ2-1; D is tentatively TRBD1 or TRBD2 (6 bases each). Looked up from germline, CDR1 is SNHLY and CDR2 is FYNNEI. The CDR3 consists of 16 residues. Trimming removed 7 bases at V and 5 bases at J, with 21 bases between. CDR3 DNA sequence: TGTGCCAGCACCGGCGAGGAGGGTAGGGGGGACAATGAGCAGTTCTTC. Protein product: CASTGEEGRGDNEQFF.

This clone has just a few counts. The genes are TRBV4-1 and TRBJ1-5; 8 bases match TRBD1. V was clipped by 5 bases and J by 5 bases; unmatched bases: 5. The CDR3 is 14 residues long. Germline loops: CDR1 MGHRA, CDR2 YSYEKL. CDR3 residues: CASSGGQGDQPQHF. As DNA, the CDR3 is TGCGCCAGCAGCGGTGGACAGGGTGATCAGCCCCAGCATTTT.

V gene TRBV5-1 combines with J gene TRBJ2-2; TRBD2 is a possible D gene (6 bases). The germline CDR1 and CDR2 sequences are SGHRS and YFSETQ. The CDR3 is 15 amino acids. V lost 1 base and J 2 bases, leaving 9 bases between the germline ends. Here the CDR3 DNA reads TGCGCCAGCAGCTTGCCCGGGGGAAACACCGGGGAGCTGTTTTTT. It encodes CASSLPGGNTGELFF.

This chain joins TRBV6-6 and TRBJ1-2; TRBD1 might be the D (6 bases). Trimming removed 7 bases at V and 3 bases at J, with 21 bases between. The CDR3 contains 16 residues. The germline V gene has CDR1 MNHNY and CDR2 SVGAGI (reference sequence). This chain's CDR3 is CASNGQPHGGHYGYTF. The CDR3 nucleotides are TGTGCCAGCAACGGCCAACCCCACGGGGGGCACTATGGCTACACCTTC.

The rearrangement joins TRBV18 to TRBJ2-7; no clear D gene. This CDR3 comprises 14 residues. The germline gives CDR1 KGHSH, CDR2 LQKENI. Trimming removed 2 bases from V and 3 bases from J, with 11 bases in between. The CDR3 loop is CASSPETDYYEQYF. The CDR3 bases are TGTGCCAGCTCACCAGAAACAGATTACTACGAGCAGTACTTC.

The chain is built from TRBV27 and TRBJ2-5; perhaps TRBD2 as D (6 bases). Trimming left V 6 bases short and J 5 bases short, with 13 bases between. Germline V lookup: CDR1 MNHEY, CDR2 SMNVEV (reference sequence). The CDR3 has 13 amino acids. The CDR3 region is CASRERGYETQYF. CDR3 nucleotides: TGTGCCAGCAGAGAACGGGGGTACGAGACCCAGTACTTC.